The rows below give T cell receptor beta chains drawn from one sample of a study of PD-L1 blockade in urothelial cancer. This table comes from immunoSEQ multiplex PCR, and its TCRdb copy is limited to in-frame clones, with some not included. The sample lists 40,000 or so clones, roughly four fifths occurring once. The sequencing here drew on PBMCs, taken around atezolizumab (anti-PD-L1) treatment. These receptors came from a man between 65 and 79 years old with urothelial cancer. Each CDR3 is given with its conserved first and last residue. D genes are given only for firm matches. The size entry is marked missing in some rows and otherwise reads once, few, many or a size class.

v_gene: TRBV12-5
abundance: once
d_gene: NA
j_gene: TRBJ2-7
CDR3nt: TGTGCTAGTGGTTTGGACACGGGGACCTACGAGCAGTACTTC
CDR3aa: CASGLDTGTYEQYF

v_gene: TRBV6-1
abundance: few
d_gene: NA
j_gene: TRBJ1-1
CDR3nt: TGTGCCAGCAGTGTTGACAGGCAAGATGAAGCTTTCTTT
CDR3aa: CASSVDRQDEAFF

v_gene: TRBV6-6
abundance: NA
d_gene: NA
j_gene: TRBJ1-1
CDR3nt: TGTGCCAGCAGTTACTCAAGGGGCGCCGGCGGTGAAGCTTTCTTT
CDR3aa: CASSYSRGAGGEAFF

v_gene: TRBV9
abundance: NA
d_gene: NA
j_gene: TRBJ2-5
CDR3nt: TGTGCCAGCAGCGTAGAGGGGACACGACAAGAGACCCAGTACTTC
CDR3aa: CASSVEGTRQETQYF

v_gene: TRBV10-3
abundance: NA
d_gene: TRBD2
j_gene: TRBJ2-7
CDR3nt: TGTGCCACCCTCGGCGGGGGAGAGGACGAGCAGTACTTC
CDR3aa: CATLGGGEDEQYF

v_gene: TRBV15
abundance: NA
d_gene: TRBD2
j_gene: TRBJ2-5
CDR3nt: TGTGCCACCAGCAGAGTTCCCGGGGGGGGCACAGAGACCCAGTACTTC
CDR3aa: CATSRVPGGGTETQYF

v_gene: TRBV27
abundance: NA
d_gene: NA
j_gene: TRBJ2-5
CDR3nt: TGTGCCAGCAGCCGGAGCCCCCCAGAGACCCAGTACTTC
CDR3aa: CASSRSPPETQYF

v_gene: TRBV28
abundance: NA
d_gene: NA
j_gene: TRBJ1-3
CDR3nt: TGTGCCAGCGTGGACAGCAGGGACTATGGAAACACCATATATTTT
CDR3aa: CASVDSRDYGNTIYF

v_gene: TRBV19
abundance: NA
d_gene: NA
j_gene: TRBJ1-2
CDR3nt: TGTGCCAGTAGAACGGAGAATAACTATGGCTACACCTTC
CDR3aa: CASRTENNYGYTF

v_gene: TRBV28
abundance: NA
d_gene: NA
j_gene: TRBJ1-1
CDR3nt: TGTGCCAGCAGTTTACCTGGGAGCCTTGAAGCTTTCTTT
CDR3aa: CASSLPGSLEAFF

v_gene: TRBV11-2
abundance: NA
d_gene: NA
j_gene: TRBJ1-3
CDR3nt: TGTGCCAGCAGCTTAGATCCACTCTCTGGAAACACCATATATTTT
CDR3aa: CASSLDPLSGNTIYF

v_gene: TRBV7-6
abundance: few
d_gene: TRBD2
j_gene: TRBJ2-1
CDR3nt: TGTGCCAGCAGTGGGGTGGGGACTAGCGATTCTGAGCAGTTCTTC
CDR3aa: CASSGVGTSDSEQFF

v_gene: TRBV4-3
abundance: NA
d_gene: NA
j_gene: TRBJ2-7
CDR3nt: TGCGCCAGCAGCCAAGATCGTAACTACGAGCAGTACTTC
CDR3aa: CASSQDRNYEQYF

v_gene: TRBV9
abundance: NA
d_gene: NA
j_gene: TRBJ1-6
CDR3nt: TGTGCCAGCAGCGTAGGAGAAGGGGGATCACCCCTCCACTTT
CDR3aa: CASSVGEGGSPLHF

v_gene: TRBV4-1
abundance: NA
d_gene: TRBD1
j_gene: TRBJ1-3
CDR3nt: TGCGCCAGCAGCCAGACTACCCGGGACAGGGCAAACACCATATATTTT
CDR3aa: CASSQTTRDRANTIYF

v_gene: TRBV19
abundance: NA
d_gene: TRBD1
j_gene: TRBJ2-1
CDR3nt: TGTGCCAGTAGAAGAGGACAGGGGAAGTGGGGCTCCTACAATGAGCAGTTCTTC
CDR3aa: CASRRGQGKWGSYNEQFF

v_gene: TRBV11-3
abundance: NA
d_gene: TRBD1
j_gene: TRBJ2-5
CDR3nt: TGTGCCAGCAGCACCGACAGGGAAGAGACCCAGTACTTC
CDR3aa: CASSTDREETQYF

v_gene: TRBV29-1
abundance: NA
d_gene: NA
j_gene: TRBJ1-5
CDR3nt: TGCAGCGTTGGCAGTGGCAATCAGCCCCAGCATTTT
CDR3aa: CSVGSGNQPQHF

v_gene: TRBV28
abundance: NA
d_gene: NA
j_gene: TRBJ2-1
CDR3nt: TGTGCCAGCAGTTTTTGGAAGCGTGATTTAAATGAGCAGTTCTTC
CDR3aa: CASSFWKRDLNEQFF

v_gene: TRBV20-1
abundance: NA
d_gene: NA
j_gene: TRBJ2-7
CDR3nt: TGCAGTGCTAGAGATGAGGAGCAGTACTTC
CDR3aa: CSARDEEQYF

v_gene: TRBV18
abundance: NA
d_gene: NA
j_gene: TRBJ2-7
CDR3nt: TGTGCCAGCTCACCAATTCAGGGATCCTACGAGCAGTACTTC
CDR3aa: CASSPIQGSYEQYF

v_gene: TRBV11-3
abundance: NA
d_gene: NA
j_gene: TRBJ2-5
CDR3nt: TGTGCCAGCAGCTTATCCATGGAGGAGACCCAGTACTTC
CDR3aa: CASSLSMEETQYF

v_gene: TRBV6-1
abundance: NA
d_gene: NA
j_gene: TRBJ2-5
CDR3nt: TGTGCCACGACTCCGAAAGAGACCCAGTACTTC
CDR3aa: CATTPKETQYF

v_gene: TRBV2
abundance: NA
d_gene: TRBD1
j_gene: TRBJ2-7
CDR3nt: TGTGCCAGCAGTTCCGGGACAGCTTATGACGAGCAGTACTTC
CDR3aa: CASSSGTAYDEQYF

v_gene: TRBV11-2
abundance: NA
d_gene: NA
j_gene: TRBJ1-2
CDR3nt: TGTGCCAGCAGCTTAGAACCTGGGGGCGCGAATGGCTACACCTTC
CDR3aa: CASSLEPGGANGYTF

v_gene: TRBV5-1
abundance: NA
d_gene: TRBD2
j_gene: TRBJ2-1
CDR3nt: TGCGCCAGCAGCCTTACGGGACTAGAGACGAACTACAATGAGCAGTTCTTC
CDR3aa: CASSLTGLETNYNEQFF

v_gene: TRBV7-2
abundance: NA
d_gene: NA
j_gene: TRBJ2-7
CDR3nt: TGTGCCAGCAGCTTAGCCCAATACGAGCAGTACTTC
CDR3aa: CASSLAQYEQYF

v_gene: TRBV2
abundance: NA
d_gene: NA
j_gene: TRBJ2-2
CDR3nt: TGTGCCAGCCGGACAACGAACACCGGGGAGCTGTTTTTT
CDR3aa: CASRTTNTGELFF